A selection of T cell receptor beta chains follows, all from one sample in a study of beta chain features in type 1 diabetes. Profiling relied on immunoSEQ multiplex PCR, and the TCRdb table lists in-frame clones only, not all of them. The sample records 600,000 to 750,000 clones, approximately 13% being singletons. The sequenced sample consisted of naive CD4+ T cells from blood. The receptors here all came from a man in his thirties or forties with type 1 diabetes. Both conserved end residues are trimmed from each CDR3. The order of the fields is J gene, D gene, V gene, CDR3 protein. The D gene is left open where the match is weak.

TRBJ2-3	.	TRBV9	ASSVGLGSDTQY
TRBJ1-3	.	TRBV20-1	SARSGNTIY
TRBJ2-7	TRBD1	TRBV7-8	ASSLVGQGAAEQY
TRBJ1-6	.	TRBV9	ASSVLGENSPLH
TRBJ2-5	TRBD2	TRBV9	ASSVGDSGGETQY
TRBJ2-3	TRBD2	TRBV30	ASIGRAGGHTQY
TRBJ2-3	.	TRBV5-6	ASFYYSLTPGTQY
TRBJ1-6	TRBD1	TRBV7-2	ASSLEGRTGDYNSPLH
TRBJ2-3	.	TRBV7-2	ASRPPGADTQY
TRBJ2-7	TRBD1	TRBV25-1	ASSDDRGPYEQY
TRBJ2-1	TRBD2	TRBV27	ASSLFRGGNYNEQF
TRBJ2-1	TRBD2	TRBV9	ASSSPSGGISYNEQF
TRBJ2-7	.	TRBV13	ASSNSQYFYEQY
TRBJ1-4	.	TRBV6-6	ASRISIVSEKLF
TRBJ2-1	.	TRBV6-4	AVWGNEQF
TRBJ2-2	.	TRBV6-1	ASSARTANTGELF
TRBJ2-1	.	TRBV7-2	ASIPGGRLNEQF
TRBJ2-5	.	TRBV23-1	ASPRALARVGGETQY
TRBJ2-5	.	TRBV18	ASSPDQETQY
TRBJ2-5	TRBD1	TRBV5-6	ASSGTGTGVQETQY
TRBJ1-2	.	TRBV19	ASRQEGENYGYT
TRBJ2-7	.	TRBV5-1	ASKPDGSTYEQY
TRBJ2-3	TRBD2	TRBV7-6	ASTWGGSTDTQY
TRBJ2-1	TRBD2	TRBV9	ASSVGLAGNNEQF
TRBJ2-5	TRBD1	TRBV7-2	ASSLASGQQETQY
TRBJ1-5	TRBD1	TRBV18	ASSPSTGSLQPQH
TRBJ1-6	.	TRBV4-1	ASSQERGLYNSPLH
TRBJ1-3	.	TRBV11-2	ASSPKGNTIY
TRBJ2-5	TRBD1	TRBV7-2	ASSLVGQGNQETQY
TRBJ1-5	TRBD1	TRBV4-3	ASSLDRADNQPQH
TRBJ2-2	.	TRBV11-2	ASKQGVGTGELF
TRBJ1-2	.	TRBV6-5	ASSYFMSGGEYGYT
TRBJ2-1	.	TRBV4-2	ASSQGTPGDEQF
TRBJ1-4	TRBD1	TRBV7-2	ASSRTGGYEKLF
TRBJ2-1	TRBD1	TRBV7-9	ASSLGAGGPYNEQF
TRBJ2-3	.	TRBV18	ASSPRTDTLDTQY
TRBJ2-5	.	TRBV5-1	ASSSYQGSYQETQY
TRBJ2-7	TRBD1	TRBV6-5	ASSSGQGKPEQY
TRBJ2-3	.	TRBV7-9	ASSNPNTDTQY
TRBJ1-5	TRBD1	TRBV5-4	ASSIQGAPSNQPQH
TRBJ2-7	.	TRBV6-6	ASSQGQFIGEQY
TRBJ1-6	.	TRBV7-2	ASGGGWDSPLH
TRBJ2-3	.	TRBV20-1	SARGLDTQY
TRBJ2-3	.	TRBV6-5	ASSYSSTGAGTQY
TRBJ2-7	TRBD1	TRBV30	AWSGLTGFEQY
TRBJ1-4	.	TRBV30	AWSVGGIVEKLF
TRBJ2-1	.	TRBV5-1	ASSLAGRVYEQF
TRBJ1-2	.	TRBV6-5	PSSSGAENGYT
TRBJ1-2	TRBD1	TRBV28	ASRTTGHGYT
TRBJ2-7	.	TRBV6-5	ASTTQQGLFSEQY
TRBJ2-5	.	TRBV19	ASRSQQGNKETQY